The 26 T cell receptor beta chains below all came from one sample that was sequenced in a study of CD8 T cells in ankylosing spondylitis. Whole-study findings and limits: Characteristic of ankylosing spondylitis blood, it appeared, was a TCR beta motif comprising roughly eight highly homologous variants.

MiXCR was run by TCRdb on the 5' RACE reads, yielding one entry per CDR3 protein. Here the sample spans 400,000 or so distinct CDR3 sequences, roughly a quarter being singletons. No antigens are known for them. The sample consisted of blood, either unsorted or a sorted T cell fraction (not recorded which). These receptors came from a male donor with ankylosing spondylitis.

V is TRBV5-1 and J is TRBJ2-7; D unresolved. Germline V lookup: CDR1 SGHRS, CDR2 YFSETQ. The CDR3 runs to 14 residues. V was trimmed by 6 bases and J by 2 bases, leaving 15 bases between them. DNA of the CDR3: TGCGCCAGCATGGACCCGGGCAGAGCCTACGAGCAGTACTTC. Its translation: CASMDPGRAYEQYF.

The table lists this clonotype with a few counts. The rearrangement links TRBV5-5 to TRBJ1-5; D is perhaps TRBD1 (5 bases). Germline values: CDR1 SGHKS, CDR2 YYEKEE (reference sequence). Between the trimmed V and J ends, which lost 3 bases and 7 bases, there was a span of 14 bases. CDR3 length: 14 residues. The CDR3 is CASSWQGAEQPQHF. CDR3 nucleotides: TGTGCCAGCAGCTGGCAGGGCGCGGAGCAGCCCCAGCATTTT.

In its sample, this clonotype was seen a few times. This chain joins TRBV29-1 and TRBJ1-1; 8 bases are a match to TRBD1. After removal of 1 base from V and 5 bases from J, the junction contained 12 bases not matched to a gene. Germline CDR1 is SQVTM and CDR2 is ANQGSEA. The CDR3 consists of 16 residues. The CDR3 protein is CSVEGLQGAVGTEAFF. In DNA form, the CDR3 reads TGCAGCGTTGAAGGACTCCAGGGGGCTGTAGGTACTGAAGCTTTCTTT.

This clonotype has more than one count but fewer than ten. V and J are TRBV29-1 and TRBJ2-1, with 7 bases fitting TRBD1. Germline values: CDR1 SQVTM, CDR2 ANQGSEA. V shed 2 bases and J 6 bases; nucleotides not matched to a gene: 4. The CDR3 covers 13 residues. CDR3 in DNA: TGCAGCGTTGAACCAACAGGGGCCAATGAGCAGTTCTTC. The encoded protein is CSVEPTGANEQFF.

This chain joins TRBV4-1 and TRBJ1-4; no clear D. The germline V and J ends were trimmed by 0 bases and 8 bases, with 7 bases remaining between them. CDR3 length equals 13 residues. Germline CDR1 reads MGHRA; CDR2 reads YSYEKL. This CDR3 is CASSQDHGEKLFF. In nucleotides, the CDR3 is TGCGCCAGCAGCCAAGATCACGGGGAAAAACTGTTTTTT.

This clonotype was picked up a small number of times. V is TRBV5-1 and J is TRBJ1-1; D unclear. The CDR3 is made up of 12 amino acids. V lost 0 bases and J 11 bases, leaving 11 bases between the germline ends. The germline V gene encodes CDR1 SGHRS and CDR2 YFSETQ. CDR3 in DNA: TGCGCCAGCAGCTTGGCCGGTCAGAACGCTTTCTTT. Translation gives CASSLAGQNAFF.

V is TRBV7-7 and J is TRBJ2-5; 8 bases map to TRBD1. Germline assignment: CDR1 SSHAT and CDR2 FNYEAQ (reference sequence). The V gene end was trimmed by 4 bases and the J gene end by 0 bases; junction bases not matched to a gene: 1. The CDR3 runs to 14 residues. The CDR3 sequence is CASSSQGDQETQYF. The CDR3 DNA reads as TGTGCCAGCAGCTCACAGGGGGACCAAGAGACCCAGTACTTC.

This clonotype was observed a handful of times. This chain joins TRBV5-6 and TRBJ2-1, with TRBD1 matching over 8 bases. With V trimmed by 4 bases and J by 8 bases, 11 bases remained unmatched. Germline V gene sequence: CDR1 SGHDT, CDR2 YYEEEE. The CDR3 sequence is 15 residues long. CDR3 DNA: TGTGCCAGCAGCCATTGGGCAGGGGGCGGAGATGAGCAGTTCTTC. This gives the protein CASSHWAGGGDEQFF.

J is TRBJ1-2 and V is TRBV28, with D possibly being TRBD1 (6 bases). The germline V and J ends were trimmed by 6 bases and 4 bases, with 12 bases remaining between them. Looked up from germline, CDR1 is MDHEN and CDR2 is SYDVKM. The CDR3 runs to 13 residues. The CDR3 loop is CASRETGPYGYTF. The CDR3 DNA reads as TGTGCCAGCAGGGAGACAGGACCCTATGGCTACACCTTC.

CDR3 residues: CASSSLTGRGSEAFF. The CDR3 DNA reads as TGTGCCAGCAGCTCGTTGACAGGGAGAGGCTCTGAAGCTTTCTTT. The chain recombines TRBV5-6 with TRBJ1-1; TRBD1 agrees at 7 bases. V shed 3 bases, J shed 6 bases, and the junction held 11 bases outside the gene matches. This CDR3 has 15 residues. Germline V gives CDR1 SGHDT, CDR2 YYEEEE.

The chain couples TRBV21-1 to TRBJ2-7; the DNA was not compared with TRBD1, the D call given in the table. TRBV21-1 is a documented pseudogene. The CDR3 extends over 18 amino acids. CDR3 bases: TGTGCCAGCAGCAAAGGCGGTTATGGGTTGGCAGGGGGTAACGAGCAGTACTTC. Translation gives CASSKGGYGLAGGNEQYF.

The gene calls are TRBV7-7 and TRBJ2-2, with D possibly being TRBD2 (6 bases). V was cut by 5 bases and J by 0 bases, with 13 bases left in between. CDR3 length equals 16 residues. Germline V gives CDR1 SSHAT, CDR2 FNYEAQ (reference sequence). The CDR3 sequence is CASSPGLRANTGELFF. The DNA for the CDR3 is TGTGCCAGCAGCCCGGGACTCCGAGCGAACACCGGGGAGCTGTTTTTT.

V and J are TRBV5-1 and TRBJ2-2; unclear D gene. Trimming shortened V by 3 bases and J by 3 bases, and 12 bases separated the two germline ends. The CDR3 consists of 15 residues. Germline V gene data show CDR1 as SGHRS and CDR2 as YFSETQ. Here the CDR3 DNA reads TGCGCCAGCAGCTACAGTTCTGGGGACACCGGGGAGCTGTTTTTT. Translated, it gives CASSYSSGDTGELFF.

The chain is built from TRBV24-1 and TRBJ2-6; D call uncertain. Germline-derived CDR1 and CDR2 are KGHDR and SFDVKD. The germline V and J ends were trimmed by 3 bases and 0 bases, with 2 bases remaining between them. The CDR3 has 14 residues. The CDR3 DNA is TGTGCCACCAGTGATCCCTCTGGGGCCAACGTCCTGACTTTC. Its translation: CATSDPSGANVLTF.

The chain joins TRBV24-1 to TRBJ2-3; 10 bases are shared with TRBD2. With V trimmed by 4 bases and J by 3 bases, 18 bases remained unmatched. The CDR3 has 20 residues. Germline CDR1 and CDR2: KGHDR and SFDVKD. In nucleotides, the CDR3 is TGTGCCACCAGTGACCGAGCGGGAGGGGGGGTAGGTCGTTCGACAGATACGCAGTATTTT. Translation gives CATSDRAGGGVGRSTDTQYF.

Concerning this clonotype: This CDR3 fails to terminate in the conserved phenylalanine or tryptophan, so it likely reflects a read error. This chain joins TRBV11-2 and TRBJ1-1; D is unresolved. The CDR3 extends over 16 amino acids. Germline V gene lookup returns CDR1 SGHAT and CDR2 FQNNGV. Deletions cut 3 bases from V and 0 bases from J, with 14 bases between. CDR3 in amino acids: CASSLRVARLNTEAFL. The CDR3 nucleotides read TGTGCCAGCAGCTTGAGGGTCGCGAGGTTGAACACTGAAGCTTTCTTA.

The V gene is TRBV12-3 or TRBV12-4, the J gene TRBJ1-5; 7 bases map to TRBD1. Losses at the gene ends were 2 bases for V and 1 base for J; bases not matched to a gene: 5. The CDR3 runs to 16 residues. CDR3 sequence reads: CASSLSETGSNQPQHF. The CDR3 bases are TGTGCCAGCAGTTTAAGTGAGACAGGGAGCAATCAGCCCCAGCATTTT.

The table lists this clonotype with a few counts. The chain has TRBV24-1 and TRBJ1-1; D possibly corresponds to TRBD1 (5 bases). The CDR3 loop spans 13 amino acids. V was trimmed by 3 bases and J by 8 bases, leaving 12 bases between them. Germline-derived CDR1 and CDR2 are KGHDR and SFDVKD. CDR3: CATSDRRDGEAFF. The CDR3, as DNA: TGTGCCACCAGTGATCGCCGGGACGGCGAAGCTTTCTTT.

The sample holds a few counts of this clonotype. The chain joins TRBV28 to TRBJ1-5, with 9 bases that match TRBD1. There are 16 residues in the CDR3. V was clipped by 6 bases and J by 9 bases; unmatched bases: 15. Germline assignment: CDR1 MDHEN and CDR2 SYDVKM. The CDR3 DNA is TGTGCCAGCAGACGTCCCGGGACAGGGCCCGGGGTGCCCCAGCATTTT. Protein sequence: CASRRPGTGPGVPQHF.

The chain joins TRBV7-7 to TRBJ2-1; 7 bases map to TRBD1. CDR3 size: 15 residues. The V gene's germline CDR1 is SSHAT and CDR2 FNYEAQ (reference sequence). Unmatched junction bases numbered 12, after V lost 6 bases and J lost 7 bases. CDR3: CASRHDRDNTNEQFF. The DNA of the CDR3 is TGTGCCAGCAGACATGACAGGGATAATACAAATGAGCAGTTCTTC.

The chain uses TRBV5-1 and TRBJ2-3, with 7 bases aligning to TRBD1. Germline V lookup: CDR1 SGHRS, CDR2 YFSETQ. V gave up 4 bases and J gave up 2 bases; unmatched junction bases: 4. This CDR3 is built from 14 residues. CDR3 DNA sequence: TGCGCCAGCAGCCCGGGACAGACCACAGATACGCAGTATTTT. As protein: CASSPGQTTDTQYF.

The chain carries TRBV10-2 and TRBJ2-1; TRBD2 matches at 9 bases. The junction had 2 bases not matched to a gene; V was cut back by 2 bases and J by 3 bases. There are 15 residues in the CDR3. Germline-derived CDR1 and CDR2 are WSHSY and SAAADI. For the CDR3, the DNA is TGCGCCAGCAGTGAGGCACTAGCGGGCTACAATGAGCAGTTCTTC. Residues: CASSEALAGYNEQFF.

The chain couples TRBV15 to TRBJ1-4; TRBD1 matches at 11 bases. Losses at the gene ends were 4 bases for V and 5 bases for J; bases not matched to a gene: 12. The germline V gene has CDR1 LNHNV and CDR2 YYDKDF (reference sequence). There are 18 residues in the CDR3. CDR3 loop: CATSTGYSGQGENEKLFF. DNA for the CDR3: TGTGCCACCAGCACCGGATACTCGGGACAGGGGGAAAATGAAAAACTGTTTTTT.

As DNA, the CDR3 is TGCAGTGCTAGGCGGTCTCGGAATTCACCCCTCCACTTT. Translation gives CSARRSRNSPLHF. This sequence joins TRBV20-1 and TRBJ1-6; D unresolved. Trimming left V 3 bases short and J 7 bases short, with 10 bases between. The CDR3 sequence is 13 residues long. Germline V gene sequence: CDR1 DFQATT, CDR2 SNEGSKA (reference sequence).

This clonotype has only a few counts. CDR3 coding DNA: TGTGCCAGCAGCCGTCCCGGGTTACGCTCAGAGACCCAGTACTTC. This encodes CASSRPGLRSETQYF. This chain joins TRBV7-9 and TRBJ2-5, with unresolved D. The ends were cut back, 5 bases at V and 4 bases at J, with 17 bases in the middle. CDR1 SEHNR and CDR2 FQNEAQ come from the germline V gene (reference sequence). The CDR3 spans 15 residues.

This chain connects TRBV21-1 to TRBJ2-5; TRBD2 is the table's D call, not checked against the DNA. TRBV21-1 represents a pseudogene. The CDR3 has 14 amino acids. DNA for the CDR3: TGTGCCCGTCGGTGGGCCCCCGCCGGGTGGACCCAGTACTTC. This sequence encodes CARRWAPAGWTQYF.